This T cell receptor (beta chain) was observed in a study of graft-versus-host responses after intestinal transplantation. Study in general: Uniformly, recipients were administered anti-thymocyte globulin induction with subsequent tacrolimus and steroids for approximately three years.

General observations from the study: Investigators detected GvH clones in recipient marrow, with some emerging earlier in ileum or blood. Association was observed between peak circulating GvH clone levels and early post-transplant HvG declines. Clonal ratios of graft-versus-host to host-versus-graft in allografts were high for patients exhibiting graft-donor T cell macrochimerism.

Trimming took off 2 bases at V and 1 base at J, with 9 bases between the two ends. In germline, CDR1 is MNHEY, CDR2 SMNVEV (reference sequence). The CDR3 spans 15 residues. On this clone itself: The antigen remains undetermined.

TCRdb's table, derived via immunoSEQ multiplex PCR, lists solely in-frame clones and lacks some. The repertoire has 90,000 to 120,000 clones, about 91% of them found once; the top ten carry less than 0.85%. This clonotype was obtained from a human donor who was the organ donor for an intestinal transplant. This sequence joins TRBV27 and TRBJ1-3; D is unresolved. The specimen comprised unstimulated CD4+ T cells sorted from spleen or lymph node cells, sampled before transplant. CDR3 amino acids: CASSLGRGSGNTIYF. CDR3 bases: TGTGCCAGCAGTTTAGGACGAGGGTCTGGAAACACCATATATTTT.